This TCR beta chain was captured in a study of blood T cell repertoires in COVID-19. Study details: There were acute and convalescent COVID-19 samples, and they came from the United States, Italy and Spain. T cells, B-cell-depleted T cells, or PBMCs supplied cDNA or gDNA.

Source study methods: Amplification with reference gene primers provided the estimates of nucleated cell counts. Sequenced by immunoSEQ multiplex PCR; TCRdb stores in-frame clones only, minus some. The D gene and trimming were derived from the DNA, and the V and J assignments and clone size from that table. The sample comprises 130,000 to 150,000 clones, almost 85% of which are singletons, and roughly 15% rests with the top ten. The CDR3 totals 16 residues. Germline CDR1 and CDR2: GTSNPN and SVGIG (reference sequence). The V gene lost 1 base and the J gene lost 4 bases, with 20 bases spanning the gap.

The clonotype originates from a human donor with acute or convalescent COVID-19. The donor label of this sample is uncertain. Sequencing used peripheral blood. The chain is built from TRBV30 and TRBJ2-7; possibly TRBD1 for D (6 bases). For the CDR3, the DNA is TGTGCCTGGAGTGCCGGCTCTTGGGGGCCTCGGTACGAGCAGTACTTC. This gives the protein CAWSAGSWGPRYEQYF.